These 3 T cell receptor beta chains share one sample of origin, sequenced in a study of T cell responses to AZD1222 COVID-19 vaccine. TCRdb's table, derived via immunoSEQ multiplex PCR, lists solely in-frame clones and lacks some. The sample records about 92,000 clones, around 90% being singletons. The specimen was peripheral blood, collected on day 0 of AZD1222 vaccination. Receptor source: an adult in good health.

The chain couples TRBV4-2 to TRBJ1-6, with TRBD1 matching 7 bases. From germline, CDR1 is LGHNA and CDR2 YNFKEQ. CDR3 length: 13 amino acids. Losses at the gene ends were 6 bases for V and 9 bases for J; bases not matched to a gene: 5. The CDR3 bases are TGTGCCAGCAGGGGGGACAGTTTTTCACCCCTCCACTTT. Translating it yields CASRGDSFSPLHF.

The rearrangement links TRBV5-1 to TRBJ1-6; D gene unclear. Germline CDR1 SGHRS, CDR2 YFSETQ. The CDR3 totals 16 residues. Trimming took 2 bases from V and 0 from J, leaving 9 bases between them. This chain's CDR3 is CASSFSRSSYNSPLHF. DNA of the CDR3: TGCGCCAGCAGCTTTTCCCGAAGCTCCTATAATTCACCCCTCCACTTT.

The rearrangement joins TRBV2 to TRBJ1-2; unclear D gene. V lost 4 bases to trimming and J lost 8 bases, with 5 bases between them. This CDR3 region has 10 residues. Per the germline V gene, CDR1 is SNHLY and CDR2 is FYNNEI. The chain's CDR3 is CASSGEGYTF. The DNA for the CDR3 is TGTGCCAGCAGTGGAGAAGGCTACACCTTC.